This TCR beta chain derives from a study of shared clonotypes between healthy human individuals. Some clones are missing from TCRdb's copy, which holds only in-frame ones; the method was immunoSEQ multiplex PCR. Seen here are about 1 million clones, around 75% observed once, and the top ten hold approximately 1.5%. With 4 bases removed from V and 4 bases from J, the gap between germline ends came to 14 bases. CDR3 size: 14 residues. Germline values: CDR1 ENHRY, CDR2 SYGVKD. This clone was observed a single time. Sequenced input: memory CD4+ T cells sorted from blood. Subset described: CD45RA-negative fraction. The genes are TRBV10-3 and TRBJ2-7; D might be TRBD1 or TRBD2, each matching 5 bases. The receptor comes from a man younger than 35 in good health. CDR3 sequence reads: CAISGGTQGYEQYF. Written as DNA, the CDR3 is TGTGCCATCAGTGGGGGGACGCAGGGTTACGAGCAGTACTTC.